This T cell receptor beta chain was found in a study of blood T cell repertoires in COVID-19. Assay: immunoSEQ multiplex PCR; the TCRdb copy retains only in-frame clones and omits some. This sample has about 250,000 clones, with roughly 80% found just once. Sequences were obtained from peripheral blood. This TCR derives from a man older than 75 with acute or convalescent COVID-19.

CDR3 loop: CASRTQGGTEAFF. The DNA for the CDR3 is TGCGCCAGCAGGACCCAAGGAGGCACTGAAGCTTTCTTT. The rearrangement links TRBV10-2 to TRBJ1-1; the D is unclear. The V and J ends lost 6 bases and 4 bases respectively, with 12 bases between them. Germline loops: CDR1 WSHSY, CDR2 SAAADI. The CDR3 has 13 amino acids.